A selection of T cell receptor beta chains follows, all from one sample in a study of radiation and T cells in renal cell carcinoma. Only in-frame clones appear in the TCRdb table, and some are missing; sequencing was by immunoSEQ multiplex PCR. Here the sample spans tens of thousands of clones, approximately 80% being singletons. The sequencing used blood, collected from a patient whose treatment included radiotherapy and nephrectomy. These receptors originate from a man between 45 and 60 years old with renal cell carcinoma. The CDR3 runs from the conserved cysteine through the conserved F or W. D genes are given only for firm matches. Where a row states a size, it is once, few, many or the class of an expanded clone; other rows omit it.

size | J | D | V | DNA | CDR3
- | TRBJ2-2 | TRBD2 | TRBV5-1 | TGCGCCAGCAGCTTTACAGGGCTAGCGGGAGACCCCGGGGAGCTGTTTTTT | CASSFTGLAGDPGELFF
- | TRBJ2-3 | TRBD2 | TRBV27 | TGTGCCAGCAGTTTACTAGCGGGAGGAATTGTTACGCAGTATTTT | CASSLLAGGIVTQYF
- | TRBJ2-5 | - | TRBV6-1 | TGTGCCAGCAGTGAGAATCGGGGGCAAGAGACCCAGTACTTC | CASSENRGQETQYF
- | TRBJ1-3 | - | TRBV7-2 | TGTGCCAGCAGCTTATTCGCGCCATCCGTCTCTGGAAACACCATATATTTT | CASSLFAPSVSGNTIYF
- | TRBJ1-1 | - | TRBV7-3 | TGTGCCAGCAGCTTAGGACCGCAGGGTGAAGCTTTCTTT | CASSLGPQGEAFF
- | TRBJ2-3 | TRBD2 | TRBV4-3 | TGCGCCAGCAGCCAGGGACTAGCGGGGGGCGCAGATACGCAGTATTTT | CASSQGLAGGADTQYF
few | TRBJ1-2 | - | TRBV29-1 | TGCAGCGTTGACCCAGGGCGCTTGAGTGGCTACACCTTC | CSVDPGRLSGYTF
- | TRBJ2-2 | TRBD2 | TRBV28 | TGTGCCAGCAGCCCCACGGGGAGGGACACCGGGGAGCTGTTTTTT | CASSPTGRDTGELFF
- | TRBJ1-4 | TRBD1 | TRBV28 | TGTGCCAGCAGCCTCCCGGGACAGTCCGGGGAAAAACTGTTTTTT | CASSLPGQSGEKLFF
- | TRBJ1-1 | - | TRBV27 | TGTGCCAGCAGTTTGTCCCAGTGGGCTTTGACTGAAGCTTTCTTT | CASSLSQWALTEAFF
- | TRBJ2-1 | - | TRBV5-1 | TGCGCCAGCAGCTCGGGGCCAGGCGGCACGGGGAATGAGCAGTTCTTC | CASSSGPGGTGNEQFF
- | TRBJ1-2 | - | TRBV18 | TGTGCCAGCTCACCAGTCAGAGACTATGGCTACACCTTC | CASSPVRDYGYTF
once | TRBJ1-2 | - | TRBV27 | TGTGCCAGCAGTTCAACCTACCCCTGGGGGATATATGGCTACACCTTC | CASSSTYPWGIYGYTF
- | TRBJ1-1 | - | TRBV7-3 | TGTGCCAGCAGCTTAACCCTGGGAACAGGGAAGATCTGGTTT | CASSLTLGTGKIWF
- | TRBJ2-1 | TRBD2 | TRBV19 | TGTGCCAGTAGGGGGGGACTAGCGGGAGTTAATGAGCAGTTCTTC | CASRGGLAGVNEQFF
- | TRBJ2-3 | TRBD1 | TRBV5-1 | TGCGCCAGCAGCTTAGGACAGGGGAACACAGATACGCAGTATTTT | CASSLGQGNTDTQYF
few | TRBJ2-3 | TRBD2 | TRBV9 | TGTGCCAGCAGCTTTCGACTAGCGGACACAGATACGCAGTATTTT | CASSFRLADTDTQYF
- | TRBJ2-7 | - | TRBV5-3 | TGTGCCAGAAGCCTCCTCCTAGGAGTGAACGAGCAGTACTTC | CARSLLLGVNEQYF
- | TRBJ2-6 | - | TRBV4-1 | TGCGCCAGCAGCCAAAGGTGGGGCGGGCAGGGCAATGCTGGGGCCAACGTCCTGACTTTC | CASSQRWGGQGNAGANVLTF
- | TRBJ2-5 | TRBD2 | TRBV14 | TGTGCCAGCAGCCAACGAGGGACTAGCGGGAGGAACCAAGAGACCCAGTACTTC | CASSQRGTSGRNQETQYF
- | TRBJ2-2 | - | TRBV10-1 | TGCGCCAGCAGTGAGTCCCGGCAGGGTGGCACCGGGGAGCTGTTTTTT | CASSESRQGGTGELFF
- | TRBJ2-5 | - | TRBV2 | TGTGCCAGCGACACAGGGAGGGAGACCCAGTACTTC | CASDTGRETQYF